This record concerns one TCR beta chain sequence. Its antigen is unknown. These data come from a study of CD4+ T cells in melanoma. Study observations and caveats: In melanoma, neoantigen-specific CD4+ T cells reportedly differed in differentiation state. CD8+ T cell, macrophage and B cell function reportedly correlated with neoantigen-specific CD4+ T cells.

Here immunoSEQ multiplex PCR was the method, and the copy in TCRdb shows in-frame clones only, minus some. The sample has approximately 7,000 clones, under 75% seen once; the top ten hold 20% to 25%. The CDR3 is made up of 16 amino acids. Germline CDR1 LGHNA, CDR2 YSLEER. V shed 0 bases and J shed 3 bases, with 14 bases lying between them. V and J are TRBV4-3 and TRBJ1-1; D may be TRBD1 (5 bases). The source of this sequence is a human donor with melanoma. Sequences were obtained from cells from a culture (not recorded whether cultured in vitro). Here the CDR3 reads CASSQDWGEWDTEAFF. The CDR3 DNA is TGCGCCAGCAGCCAAGATTGGGGGGAGTGGGACACTGAAGCTTTCTTT.